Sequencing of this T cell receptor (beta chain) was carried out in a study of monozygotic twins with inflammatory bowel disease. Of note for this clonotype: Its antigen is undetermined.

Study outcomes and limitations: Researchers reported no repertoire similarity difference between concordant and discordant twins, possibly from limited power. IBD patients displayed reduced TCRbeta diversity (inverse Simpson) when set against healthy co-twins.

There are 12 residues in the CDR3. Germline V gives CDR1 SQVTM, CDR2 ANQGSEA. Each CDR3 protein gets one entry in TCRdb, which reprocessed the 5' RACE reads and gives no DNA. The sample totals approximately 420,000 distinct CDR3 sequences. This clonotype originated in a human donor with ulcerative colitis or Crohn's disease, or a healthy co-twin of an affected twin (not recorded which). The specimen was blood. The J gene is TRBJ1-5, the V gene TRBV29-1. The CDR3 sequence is CSVVDGNQPQHF.